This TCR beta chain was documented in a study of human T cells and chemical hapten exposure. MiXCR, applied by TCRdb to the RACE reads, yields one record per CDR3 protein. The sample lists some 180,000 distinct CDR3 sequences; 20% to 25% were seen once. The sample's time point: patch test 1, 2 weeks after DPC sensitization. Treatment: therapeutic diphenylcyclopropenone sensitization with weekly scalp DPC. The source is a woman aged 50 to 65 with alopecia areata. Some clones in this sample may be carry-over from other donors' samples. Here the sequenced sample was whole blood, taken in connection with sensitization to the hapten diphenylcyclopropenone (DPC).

Written as DNA, the CDR3 is TGTGCCGCCTGCCGGGACTATGCCGGGGAGCTGTTTTTT. It is translated as CAACRDYAGELFF. The chain recombines TRBV10-3 with TRBJ2-2; 7 nucleotides line up with TRBD2. CDR3 size: 13 residues. V gave up 11 bases and J gave up 6 bases; unmatched junction bases: 9. The germline gives CDR1 ENHRY, CDR2 SYGVKD.